The T cell receptor beta chain under discussion was sequenced for a study of human T cells and chemical hapten exposure. This clonotype was seen ten or more times. The antigen is unknown. Overall study findings and caveats: Expanded TCRs showed more large CDR3 clusters than pre-sensitization or healthy control sets. Healthy people's immune response may differ from that of the donors, who had alopecia.

Time point denoted: pre-sensitization, week 0. Treatment noted: therapeutic diphenylcyclopropenone sensitization with weekly scalp DPC. Each donor was an alopecia patient between 18 and 70 years of age who qualified for DPC. The CDR3 consists of 16 residues. The ends were cut back, 0 bases at V and 4 bases at J, with 13 bases in the middle. Per the germline V gene, CDR1 is DFQATT and CDR2 is SNEGSKA (reference sequence). Original data processing: A typical sample had 95,000 to 100,000 TCRs, with roughly 23,224 to 690,600 overall. TCRdb re-called the RACE reads through MiXCR, storing one row per CDR3 protein. These V and J calls rely on TCRdb rather than the paper's analysis. The sample holds more than 300,000 distinct CDR3 sequences, 5.1% seen once.

This clonotype originated in a woman in her 50s with alopecia areata. Some clones in this sample may be carry-over from other donors' samples. The source was whole blood, collected in connection with sensitization to the hapten diphenylcyclopropenone (DPC). The rearrangement uses TRBV20-1 and TRBJ1-6; D is ambiguous. CDR3 nucleotide sequence: TGCAGTGCTAGAGATTATAGGAATGGGTATAATTCACCCCTCCACTTT. The encoded protein is CSARDYRNGYNSPLHF.